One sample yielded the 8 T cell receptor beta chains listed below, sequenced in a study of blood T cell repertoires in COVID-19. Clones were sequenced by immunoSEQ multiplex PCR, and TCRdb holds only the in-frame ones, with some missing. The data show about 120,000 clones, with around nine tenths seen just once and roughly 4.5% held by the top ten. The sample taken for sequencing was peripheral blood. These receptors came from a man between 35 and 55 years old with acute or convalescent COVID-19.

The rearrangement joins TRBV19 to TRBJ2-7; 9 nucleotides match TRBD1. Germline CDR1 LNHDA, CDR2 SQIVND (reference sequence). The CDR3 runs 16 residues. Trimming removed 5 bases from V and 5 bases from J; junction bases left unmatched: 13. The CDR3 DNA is TGTGCCAGTAGTTCCTTCACAGGGGGCGAGGTCAACGAGCAGTACTTC. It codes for CASSSFTGGEVNEQYF. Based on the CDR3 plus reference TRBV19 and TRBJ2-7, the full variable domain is DGGITQSPKYLFRKEGQNVTLSCEQNLNHDAMYWYRQDPGQGLRLIYYSQIVNDFQKGDIAEGYSVSREKKESFPLTVTSAQKNPTAFYLCASSSFTGGEVNEQYFGPGTRLTVT.

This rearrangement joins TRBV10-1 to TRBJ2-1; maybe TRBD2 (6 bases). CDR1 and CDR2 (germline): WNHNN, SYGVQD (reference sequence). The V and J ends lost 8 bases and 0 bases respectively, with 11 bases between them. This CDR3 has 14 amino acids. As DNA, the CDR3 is TGCGCCAGCGGAGGGGAAAGCTCCTACAATGAGCAGTTCTTC. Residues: CASGGESSYNEQFF.

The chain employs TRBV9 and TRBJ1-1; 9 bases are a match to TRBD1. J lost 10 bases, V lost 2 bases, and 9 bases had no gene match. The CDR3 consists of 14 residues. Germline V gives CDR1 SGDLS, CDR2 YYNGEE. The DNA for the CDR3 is TGTGCCAGCAGCGTGGAGACAGGGGGTTCTGGAGCTTTCTTT. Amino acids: CASSVETGGSGAFF.

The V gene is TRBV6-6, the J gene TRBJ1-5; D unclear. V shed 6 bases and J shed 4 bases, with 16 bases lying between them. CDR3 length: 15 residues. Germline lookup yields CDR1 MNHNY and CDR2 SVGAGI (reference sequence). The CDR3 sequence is CASRSSGSGNQPQHF. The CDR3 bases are TGTGCCAGCAGATCCTCAGGTAGCGGAAATCAGCCCCAGCATTTT.

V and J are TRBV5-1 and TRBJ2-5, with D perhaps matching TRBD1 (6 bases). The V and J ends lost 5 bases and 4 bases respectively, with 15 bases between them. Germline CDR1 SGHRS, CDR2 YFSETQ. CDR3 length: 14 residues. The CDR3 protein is CASRSRDIAETQYF. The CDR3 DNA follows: TGCGCCAGCAGATCTCGGGACATCGCAGAGACCCAGTACTTC.

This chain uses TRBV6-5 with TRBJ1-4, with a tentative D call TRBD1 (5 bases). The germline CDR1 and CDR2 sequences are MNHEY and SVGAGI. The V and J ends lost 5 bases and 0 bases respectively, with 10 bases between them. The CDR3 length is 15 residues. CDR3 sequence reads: CASSQQVSTNEKLFF. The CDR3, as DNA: TGTGCCAGCAGTCAACAGGTCTCAACTAATGAAAAACTGTTTTTT.

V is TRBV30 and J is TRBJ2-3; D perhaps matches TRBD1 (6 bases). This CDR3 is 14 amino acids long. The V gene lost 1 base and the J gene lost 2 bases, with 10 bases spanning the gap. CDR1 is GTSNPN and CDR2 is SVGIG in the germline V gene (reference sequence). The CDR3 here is CAWSGYRDTDTQYF. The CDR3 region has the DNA TGTGCCTGGAGTGGCTACAGGGACACAGATACGCAGTATTTT.

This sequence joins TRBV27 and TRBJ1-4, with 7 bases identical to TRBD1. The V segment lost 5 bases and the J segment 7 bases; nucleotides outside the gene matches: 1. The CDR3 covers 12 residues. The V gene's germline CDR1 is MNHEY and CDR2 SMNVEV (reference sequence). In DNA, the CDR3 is TGTGCCAGCAGTGACAGGGCTGAAAAACTGTTTTTT. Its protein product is CASSDRAEKLFF.